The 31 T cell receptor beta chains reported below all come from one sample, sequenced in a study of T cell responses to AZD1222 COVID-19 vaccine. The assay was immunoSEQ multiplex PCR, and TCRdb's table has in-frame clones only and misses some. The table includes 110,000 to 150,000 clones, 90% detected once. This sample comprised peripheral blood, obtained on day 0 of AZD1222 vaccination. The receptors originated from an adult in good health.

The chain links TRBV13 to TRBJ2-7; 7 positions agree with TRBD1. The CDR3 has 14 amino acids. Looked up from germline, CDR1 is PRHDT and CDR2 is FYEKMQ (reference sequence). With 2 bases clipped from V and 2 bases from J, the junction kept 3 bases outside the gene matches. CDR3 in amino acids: CASSLRQGAYEQYF. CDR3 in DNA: TGTGCCAGCAGCTTAAGACAGGGTGCCTACGAGCAGTACTTC.

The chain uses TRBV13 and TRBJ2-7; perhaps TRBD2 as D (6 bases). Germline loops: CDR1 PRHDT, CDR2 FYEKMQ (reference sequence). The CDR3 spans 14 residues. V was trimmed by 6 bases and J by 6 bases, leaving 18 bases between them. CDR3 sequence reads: CASRYRGAQSEQYF. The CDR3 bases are TGTGCCAGCAGATACCGCGGGGCCCAATCCGAGCAGTACTTC.

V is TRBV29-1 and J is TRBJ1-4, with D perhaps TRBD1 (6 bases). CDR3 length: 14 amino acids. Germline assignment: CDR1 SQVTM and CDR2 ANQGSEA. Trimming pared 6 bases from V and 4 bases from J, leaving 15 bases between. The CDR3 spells CSVQPTGNNEKLFF. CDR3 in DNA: TGCAGCGTCCAACCGACAGGAAATAATGAAAAACTGTTTTTT.

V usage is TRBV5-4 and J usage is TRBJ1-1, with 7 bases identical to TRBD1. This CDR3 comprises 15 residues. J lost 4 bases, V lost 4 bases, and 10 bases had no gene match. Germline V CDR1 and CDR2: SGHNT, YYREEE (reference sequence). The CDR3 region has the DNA TGTGCCAGCAGCGCCGCGGGACAGCCGACCACTGAAGCTTTCTTT. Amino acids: CASSAAGQPTTEAFF.

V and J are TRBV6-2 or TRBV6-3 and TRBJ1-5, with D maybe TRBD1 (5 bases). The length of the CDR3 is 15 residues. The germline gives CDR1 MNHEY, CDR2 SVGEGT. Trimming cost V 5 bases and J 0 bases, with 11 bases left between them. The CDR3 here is CASSPGLNSNQPQHF. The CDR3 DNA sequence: TGTGCCAGCAGTCCGGGACTTAATAGCAATCAGCCCCAGCATTTT.

This chain's CDR3 is CATQAYGYTF. The CDR3 coding sequence is TGTGCCACCCAGGCCTATGGCTACACCTTC. The genes are TRBV12-3 or TRBV12-4 and TRBJ1-2; no definite D call. The CDR3 runs to 10 residues. V was trimmed by 10 bases and J by 4 bases, leaving 7 bases between them.

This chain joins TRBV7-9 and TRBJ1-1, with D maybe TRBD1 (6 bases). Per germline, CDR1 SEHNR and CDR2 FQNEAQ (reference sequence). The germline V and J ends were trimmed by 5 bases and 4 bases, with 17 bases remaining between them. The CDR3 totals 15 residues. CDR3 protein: CASSHSGAEGTEAFF. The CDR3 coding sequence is TGTGCCAGCAGCCATTCGGGGGCGGAGGGCACTGAAGCTTTCTTT.

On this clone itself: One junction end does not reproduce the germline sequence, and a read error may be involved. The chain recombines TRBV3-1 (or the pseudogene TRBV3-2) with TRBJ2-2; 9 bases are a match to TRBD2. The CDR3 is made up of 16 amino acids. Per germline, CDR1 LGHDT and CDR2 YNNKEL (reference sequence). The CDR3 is CASSQAAGGTIGELFF. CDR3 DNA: TGTGCCAGCAGTCAAGCAGCGGGGGGTACTATCGGGGAGCTGTTTTTT.

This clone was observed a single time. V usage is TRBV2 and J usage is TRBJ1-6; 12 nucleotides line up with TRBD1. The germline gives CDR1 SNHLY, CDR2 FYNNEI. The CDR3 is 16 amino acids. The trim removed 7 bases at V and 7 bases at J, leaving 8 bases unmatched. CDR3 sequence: CASKTPGTGGNSPLHF. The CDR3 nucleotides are TGTGCCAGCAAGACCCCAGGGACAGGGGGCAATTCACCCCTCCACTTT.

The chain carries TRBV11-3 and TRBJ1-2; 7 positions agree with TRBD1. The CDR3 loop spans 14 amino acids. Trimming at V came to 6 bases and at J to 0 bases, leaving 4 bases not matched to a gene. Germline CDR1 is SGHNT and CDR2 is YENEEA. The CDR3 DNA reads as TGTGCCAGCAGACGGGACAGCACTAACTATGGCTACACCTTC. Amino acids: CASRRDSTNYGYTF. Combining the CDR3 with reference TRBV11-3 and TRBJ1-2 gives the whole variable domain EAGVVQSPRYKIIEKKQPVAFWCNPISGHNTLYWYLQNLGQGPELLIRYENEEAVDDSQLPKDRFSAERLKGVDSTLKIQPAELGDSAVYLCASRRDSTNYGYTFGSGTRLTVV.

CDR3 protein: CATSDPGTNQPQHF. For the CDR3, the DNA is TGTGCCACCAGTGACCCCGGTACTAATCAGCCCCAGCATTTT. The chain links TRBV24-1 to TRBJ1-5; no firm D call. In germline, CDR1 is KGHDR, CDR2 SFDVKD. The CDR3 is made up of 14 amino acids. Trimming took off 4 bases at V and 4 bases at J, with 10 bases between the two ends.

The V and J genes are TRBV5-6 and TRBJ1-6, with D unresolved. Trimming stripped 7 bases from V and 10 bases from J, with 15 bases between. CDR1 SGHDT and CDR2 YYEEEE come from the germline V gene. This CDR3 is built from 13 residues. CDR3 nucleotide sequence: TGTGCCAGCCATTTGCAAGGGATATCACCCCTCCACTTT. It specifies CASHLQGISPLHF. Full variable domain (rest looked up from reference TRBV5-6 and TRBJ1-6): DAGVTQSPTHLIKTRGQQVTLRCSPKSGHDTVSWYQQALGQGPQFIFQYYEEEERQRGNFPDRFSGHQFPNYSSELNVNALLLGDSALYLCASHLQGISPLHFGNGTRLTVT.

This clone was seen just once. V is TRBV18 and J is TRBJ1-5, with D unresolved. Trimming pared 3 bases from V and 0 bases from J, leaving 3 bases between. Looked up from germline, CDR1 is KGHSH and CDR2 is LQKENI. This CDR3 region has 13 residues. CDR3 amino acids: CASSPGSNQPQHF. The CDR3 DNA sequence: TGTGCCAGCTCACCGGGTAGCAATCAGCCCCAGCATTTT.

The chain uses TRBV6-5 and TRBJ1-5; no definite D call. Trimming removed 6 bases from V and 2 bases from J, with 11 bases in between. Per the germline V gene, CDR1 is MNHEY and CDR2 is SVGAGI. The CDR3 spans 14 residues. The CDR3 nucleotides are TGTGCCAGCAGGTCGGGGTACGGCAATCAGCCCCAGCATTTT. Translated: CASRSGYGNQPQHF.

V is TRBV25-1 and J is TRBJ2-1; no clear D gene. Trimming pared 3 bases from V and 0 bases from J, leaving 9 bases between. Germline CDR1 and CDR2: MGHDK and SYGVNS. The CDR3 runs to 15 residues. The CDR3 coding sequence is TGTGCCAGCAGTGATGGCCGAAGCTCCTACAATGAGCAGTTCTTC. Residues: CASSDGRSSYNEQFF. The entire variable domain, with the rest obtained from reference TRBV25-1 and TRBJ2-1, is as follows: EADIYQTPRYLVIGTGKKITLECSQTMGHDKMYWYQQDPGMELHLIHYSYGVNSTEKGDLSSESTVSRIRTEHFPLTLESARPSHTSQYLCASSDGRSSYNEQFFGPGTRLTVL.

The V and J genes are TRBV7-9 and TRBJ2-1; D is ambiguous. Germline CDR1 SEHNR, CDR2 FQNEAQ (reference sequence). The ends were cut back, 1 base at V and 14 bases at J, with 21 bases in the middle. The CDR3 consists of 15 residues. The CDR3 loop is CASSLVLPGPPRKFF. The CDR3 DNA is TGTGCCAGCAGCTTAGTTCTCCCGGGTCCGCCTCGGAAGTTCTTC.

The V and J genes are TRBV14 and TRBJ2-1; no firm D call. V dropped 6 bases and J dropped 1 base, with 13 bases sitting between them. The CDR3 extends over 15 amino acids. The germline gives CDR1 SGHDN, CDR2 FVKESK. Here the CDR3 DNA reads TGTGCCAGCAGGCAAACGGCGGAATCCTACAATGAGCAGTTCTTC. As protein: CASRQTAESYNEQFF.

The DNA of the CDR3 is TGCGCCAGCAGCCAAAGCCGAGGAATGGGCAATCAGCCCCAGCATTTT. The encoded protein is CASSQSRGMGNQPQHF. V usage is TRBV4-1 and J usage is TRBJ1-5, with D unresolved. Trimming pared 2 bases from V and 2 bases from J, leaving 13 bases between. CDR1 is MGHRA and CDR2 is YSYEKL in the germline V gene. The CDR3 runs 16 residues.

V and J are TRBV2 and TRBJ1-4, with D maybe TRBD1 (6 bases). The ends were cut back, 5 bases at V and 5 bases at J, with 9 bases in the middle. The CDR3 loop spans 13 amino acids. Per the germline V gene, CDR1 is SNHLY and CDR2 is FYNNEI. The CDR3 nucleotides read TGTGCCAGCAGTAAGGGGGAGAATGAAAAACTGTTTTTT. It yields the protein CASSKGENEKLFF.

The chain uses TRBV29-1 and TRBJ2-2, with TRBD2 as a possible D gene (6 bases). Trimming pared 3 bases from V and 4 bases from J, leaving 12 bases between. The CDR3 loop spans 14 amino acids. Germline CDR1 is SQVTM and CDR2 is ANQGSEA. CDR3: CSVDSPGVTGELFF. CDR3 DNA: TGCAGCGTTGATTCTCCGGGGGTCACCGGGGAGCTGTTTTTT.

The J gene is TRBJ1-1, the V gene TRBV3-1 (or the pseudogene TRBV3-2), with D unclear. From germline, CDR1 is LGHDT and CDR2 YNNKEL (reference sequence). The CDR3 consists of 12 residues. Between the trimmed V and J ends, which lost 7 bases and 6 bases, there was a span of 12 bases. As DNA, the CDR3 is TGTGCCAGCAAAAGGGCTGAGGCTGAAGCTTTCTTT. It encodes CASKRAEAEAFF.

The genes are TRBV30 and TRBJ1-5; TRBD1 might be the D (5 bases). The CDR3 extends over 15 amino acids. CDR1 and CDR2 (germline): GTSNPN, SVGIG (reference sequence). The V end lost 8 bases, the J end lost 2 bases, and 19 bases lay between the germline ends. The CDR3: CAGSFGGSGNQPQHF. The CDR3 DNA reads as TGTGCCGGATCTTTCGGGGGGAGCGGCAATCAGCCCCAGCATTTT. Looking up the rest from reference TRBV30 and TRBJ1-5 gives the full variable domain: SQTIHQWPATLVQPVGSPLSLECTVEGTSNPNLYWYRQAAGRGLQLLFYSVGIGQISSEVPQNLSASRPQDRQFILSSKKLLLSDSGFYLCAGSFGGSGNQPQHFGDGTRLSIL.

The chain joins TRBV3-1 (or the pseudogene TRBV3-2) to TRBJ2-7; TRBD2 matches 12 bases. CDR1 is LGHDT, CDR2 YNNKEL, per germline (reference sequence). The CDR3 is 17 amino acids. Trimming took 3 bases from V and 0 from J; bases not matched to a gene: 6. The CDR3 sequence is CASSQERLAGDSYEQYF. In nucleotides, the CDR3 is TGTGCCAGCAGCCAGGAAAGACTAGCGGGGGACTCCTACGAGCAGTACTTC.

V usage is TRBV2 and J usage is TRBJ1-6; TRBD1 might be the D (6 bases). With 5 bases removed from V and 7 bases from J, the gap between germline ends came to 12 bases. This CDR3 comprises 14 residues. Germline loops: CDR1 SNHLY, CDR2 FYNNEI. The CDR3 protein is CASSLRGENSPLHF. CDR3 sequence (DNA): TGTGCCAGCAGTCTCAGGGGCGAGAATTCACCCCTCCACTTT.

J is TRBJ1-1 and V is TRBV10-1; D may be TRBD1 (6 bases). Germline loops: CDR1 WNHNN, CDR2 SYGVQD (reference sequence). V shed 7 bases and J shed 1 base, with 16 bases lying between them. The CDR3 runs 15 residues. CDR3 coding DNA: TGCGCCAGCAACCTCGGGGGGGGCCGGAACACTGAAGCTTTCTTT. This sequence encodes CASNLGGGRNTEAFF.

In nucleotides, the CDR3 is TGTGCCAGCAGGGGTAGGGCTGAGCAGTTCTTC. The encoded protein is CASRGRAEQFF. This sequence joins TRBV11-3 and TRBJ2-1; D is unresolved. The CDR3 sequence is 11 residues long. CDR1 and CDR2 (germline): SGHNT, YENEEA. V lost 6 bases, J lost 9 bases, and 9 bases lay in between.

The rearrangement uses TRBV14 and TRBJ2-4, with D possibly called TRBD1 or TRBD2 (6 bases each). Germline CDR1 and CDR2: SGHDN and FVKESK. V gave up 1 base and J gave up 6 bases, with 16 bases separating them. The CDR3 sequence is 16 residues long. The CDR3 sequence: CASSQAGGGRRNIQYF. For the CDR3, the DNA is TGTGCCAGCAGCCAAGCCGGGGGCGGCCGTCGAAACATTCAGTACTTC.

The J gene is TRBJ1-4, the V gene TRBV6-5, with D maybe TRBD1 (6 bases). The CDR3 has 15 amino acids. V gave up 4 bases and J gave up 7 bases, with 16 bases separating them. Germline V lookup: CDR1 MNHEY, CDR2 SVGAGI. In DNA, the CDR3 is TGTGCCAGCAGTTCTAGACAGGATTGGGGTGAAAAACTGTTTTTT. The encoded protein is CASSSRQDWGEKLFF.

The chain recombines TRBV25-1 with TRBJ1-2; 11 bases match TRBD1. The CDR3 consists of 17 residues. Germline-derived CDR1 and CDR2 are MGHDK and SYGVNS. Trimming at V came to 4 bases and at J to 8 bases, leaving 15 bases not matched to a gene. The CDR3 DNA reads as TGTGCCAGCAGTGGGCCCCTGGAGGGACAGGGGGGTCGGGGCTACACCTTC. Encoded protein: CASSGPLEGQGGRGYTF.

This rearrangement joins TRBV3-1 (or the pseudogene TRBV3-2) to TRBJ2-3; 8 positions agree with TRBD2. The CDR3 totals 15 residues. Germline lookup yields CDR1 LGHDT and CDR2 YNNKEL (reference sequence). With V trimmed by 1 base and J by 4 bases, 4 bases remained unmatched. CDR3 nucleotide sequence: TGTGCCAGCAGCCAAGCGGGAGGGCGTCCAGATACGCAGTATTTT. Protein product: CASSQAGGRPDTQYF.

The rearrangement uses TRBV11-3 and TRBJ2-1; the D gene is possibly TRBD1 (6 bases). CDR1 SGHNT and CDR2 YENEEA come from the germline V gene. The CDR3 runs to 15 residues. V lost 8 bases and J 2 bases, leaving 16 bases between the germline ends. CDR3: CASQKSRTAYNEQFF. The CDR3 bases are TGTGCCAGCCAAAAGAGCAGGACAGCCTACAATGAGCAGTTCTTC. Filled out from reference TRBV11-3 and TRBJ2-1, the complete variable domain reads EAGVVQSPRYKIIEKKQPVAFWCNPISGHNTLYWYLQNLGQGPELLIRYENEEAVDDSQLPKDRFSAERLKGVDSTLKIQPAELGDSAVYLCASQKSRTAYNEQFFGPGTRLTVL.